This T cell receptor (beta chain) was sequenced for a study of shared clonotypes between healthy human individuals. The method was immunoSEQ multiplex PCR; TCRdb's version includes in-frame clones alone and lacks a portion of them. The sample gives 2 million to 3 million clones, roughly 93% of which show up once; roughly 0.36% is in the top ten. The CDR3 is 13 residues long. V was clipped by 1 base and J by 7 bases, with 9 bases between them. The germline V gene encodes CDR1 SGHNT and CDR2 YYREEE (reference sequence). The sequence was collected from a man aged 18 to 29 in good health. Some clones in this sample may be carry-over from other donors' samples. The chain employs TRBV5-4 and TRBJ1-3; no clear D. The source material was naive CD4+ T cells from PBMCs. The subset here: CD45RA+ positively selected. This chain's CDR3 is CASSLSLGNTIYF. DNA for the CDR3: TGTGCCAGCAGCTTGTCTCTAGGGAACACCATATATTTT.